This T cell receptor (beta chain) comes out of a study of regulatory T cells in long-lasting Graves disease. Study-wide findings and caveats: For persistent Graves' patients, TCR diversity was lower than for newly diagnosed ones. Preferential use of TRBV28, TRBJ1-2 and TRBJ2-5 was seen in persistent disease.

At least ten counts were recorded for this clonotype. Its antigen is not identified. CDR3 regions were amplified by Arm-PCR using iRepertoire HTBI primers to build TCR beta libraries. A single record per CDR3 protein comes from TCRdb applying MiXCR to the multiplex PCR reads. Of about 420,000 distinct CDR3 sequences listed, about 17% are singletons. As for time point: newly diagnosed GD, antithyroid drugs for less than 3 months. From PBMCs, RNA was extracted and then used to make the TCR library. The CDR3 is 14 amino acids. V lost 1 base and J 2 bases, leaving 8 bases between the germline ends. Germline-derived CDR1 and CDR2 are KGHSH and LQKENI. The same data also went into a second study, on T cells in Graves' hyperthyroidism and ophthalmopathy.

The chain is built from TRBV18 and TRBJ2-5; no firm D call. Sample: peripheral blood mononuclear cells (PBMCs), taken at new diagnosis, from a patient treated with antithyroid drugs. The receptor was derived from a woman in her late teens or twenties with Graves disease. CDR3 in DNA: TGTGCCAGCTCACCACTACCACAGCAAGAGACCCAGTACTTC. Amino acids: CASSPLPQQETQYF.